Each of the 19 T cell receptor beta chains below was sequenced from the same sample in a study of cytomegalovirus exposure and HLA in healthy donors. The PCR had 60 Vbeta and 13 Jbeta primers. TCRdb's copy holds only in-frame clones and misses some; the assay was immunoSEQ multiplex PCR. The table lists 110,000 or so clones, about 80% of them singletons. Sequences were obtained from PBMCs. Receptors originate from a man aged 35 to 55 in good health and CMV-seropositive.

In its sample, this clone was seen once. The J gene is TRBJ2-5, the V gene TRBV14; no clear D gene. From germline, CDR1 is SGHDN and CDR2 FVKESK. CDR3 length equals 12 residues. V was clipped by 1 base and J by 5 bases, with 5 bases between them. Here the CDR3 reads CASSQAGETQYF. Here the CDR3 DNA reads TGTGCCAGCAGCCAAGCCGGGGAGACCCAGTACTTC. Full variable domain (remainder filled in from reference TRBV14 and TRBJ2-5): EAGVTQFPSHSVIEKGQTVTLRCDPISGHDNLYWYRRVMGKEIKFLLHFVKESKQDESGMPNNRFLAERTGGTYSTLKVQPAELEDSGVYFCASSQAGETQYFGPGTRLLVL.

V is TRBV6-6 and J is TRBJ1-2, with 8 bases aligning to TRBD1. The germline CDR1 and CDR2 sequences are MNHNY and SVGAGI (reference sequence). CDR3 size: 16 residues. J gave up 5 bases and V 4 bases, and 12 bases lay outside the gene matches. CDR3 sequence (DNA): TGTGCCAGCAGTTTCACCAATGGACAGGGTCAATATGGCTACACCTTC. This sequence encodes CASSFTNGQGQYGYTF.

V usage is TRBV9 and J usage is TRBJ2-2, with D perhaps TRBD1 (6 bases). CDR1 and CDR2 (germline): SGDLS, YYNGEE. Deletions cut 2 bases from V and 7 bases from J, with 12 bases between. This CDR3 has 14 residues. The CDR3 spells CASSVSGQFGELFF. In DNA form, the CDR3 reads TGTGCCAGCAGCGTGTCGGGACAATTCGGGGAGCTGTTTTTT.

Here the CDR3 DNA reads TGCGCCAGCAGCTTGGTTCCCCCACAGGCTGAAGCTTTCTTT. Amino acid sequence: CASSLVPPQAEAFF. This rearrangement joins TRBV5-1 to TRBJ1-1; a possible D gene is TRBD1 (5 bases). V was cut by 0 bases and J by 6 bases, with 12 bases left in between. CDR1 is SGHRS and CDR2 is YFSETQ in the germline V gene. This CDR3 contains 14 residues. The full variable domain, with the rest looked up from reference TRBV5-1 and TRBJ1-1, is KAGVTQTPRYLIKTRGQQVTLSCSPISGHRSVSWYQQTPGQGLQFLFEYFSETQRNKGNFPGRFSGRQFSNSRSEMNVSTLELGDSALYLCASSLVPPQAEAFFGQGTRLTVV.

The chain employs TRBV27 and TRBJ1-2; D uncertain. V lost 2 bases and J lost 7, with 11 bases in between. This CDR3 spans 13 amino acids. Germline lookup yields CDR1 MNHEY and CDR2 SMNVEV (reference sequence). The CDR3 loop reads CASSLVPRLGYTF. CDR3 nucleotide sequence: TGTGCCAGCAGTTTAGTTCCCAGGCTTGGCTACACCTTC.

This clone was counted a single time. The CDR3, as DNA: TGTGCCAGTAGTATAGGGGGGGGAATTTCCGAAGCTTTCTTT. As protein: CASSIGGGISEAFF. The gene calls are TRBV19 and TRBJ1-1; D possibly corresponds to TRBD1 (5 bases). Trimming removed 1 base from V and 8 bases from J, with 14 bases in between. This CDR3 has 14 amino acids. Looked up from germline, CDR1 is LNHDA and CDR2 is SQIVND (reference sequence).

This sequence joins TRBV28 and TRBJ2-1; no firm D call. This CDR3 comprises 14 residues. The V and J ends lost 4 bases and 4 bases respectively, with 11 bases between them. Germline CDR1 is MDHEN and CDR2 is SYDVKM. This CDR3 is CASSSPDNYNEQFF. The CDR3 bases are TGTGCCAGCAGTTCCCCCGACAATTACAATGAGCAGTTCTTC. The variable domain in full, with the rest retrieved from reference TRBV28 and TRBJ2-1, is DVKVTQSSRYLVKRTGEKVFLECVQDMDHENMFWYRQDPGLGLRLIYFSYDVKMKEKGDIPEGYSVSREKKERFSLILESASTNQTSMYLCASSSPDNYNEQFFGPGTRLTVL.

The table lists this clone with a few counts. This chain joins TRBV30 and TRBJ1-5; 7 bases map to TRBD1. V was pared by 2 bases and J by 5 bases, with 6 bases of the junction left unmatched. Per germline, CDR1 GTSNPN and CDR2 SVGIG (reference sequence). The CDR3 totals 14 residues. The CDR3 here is CAWSTGQNYQPQHF. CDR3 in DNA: TGTGCCTGGAGTACGGGACAGAATTATCAGCCCCAGCATTTT.

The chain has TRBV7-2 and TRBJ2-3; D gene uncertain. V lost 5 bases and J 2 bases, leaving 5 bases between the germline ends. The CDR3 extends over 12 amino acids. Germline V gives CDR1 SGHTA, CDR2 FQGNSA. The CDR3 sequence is CASSPITDTQYF. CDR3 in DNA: TGTGCCAGCAGCCCAATCACAGATACGCAGTATTTT.

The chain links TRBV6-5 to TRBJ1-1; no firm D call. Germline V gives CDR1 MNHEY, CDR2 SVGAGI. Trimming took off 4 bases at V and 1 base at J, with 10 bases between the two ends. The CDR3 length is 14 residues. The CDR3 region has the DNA TGTGCCAGCAGTTCCCGTTTTAGGAACACTGAAGCTTTCTTT. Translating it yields CASSSRFRNTEAFF.

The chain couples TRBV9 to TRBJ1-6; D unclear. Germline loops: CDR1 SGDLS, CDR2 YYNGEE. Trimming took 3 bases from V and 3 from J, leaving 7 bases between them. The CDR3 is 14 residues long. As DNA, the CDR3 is TGTGCCAGCAGCGCCGGGGACTATAATTCACCCCTCCACTTT. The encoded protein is CASSAGDYNSPLHF. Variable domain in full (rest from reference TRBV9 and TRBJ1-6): DSGVTQTPKHLITATGQRVTLRCSPRSGDLSVYWYQQSLDQGLQFLIQYYNGEERAKGNILERFSAQQFPDLHSELNLSSLELGDSALYFCASSAGDYNSPLHFGNGTRLTVT.

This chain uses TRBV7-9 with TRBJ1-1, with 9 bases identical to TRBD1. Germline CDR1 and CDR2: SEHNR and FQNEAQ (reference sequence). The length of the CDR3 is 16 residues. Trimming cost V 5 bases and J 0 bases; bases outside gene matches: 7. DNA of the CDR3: TGTGCCAGCAGCAACATACAGGGGGCGGTGAACACTGAAGCTTTCTTT. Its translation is CASSNIQGAVNTEAFF.

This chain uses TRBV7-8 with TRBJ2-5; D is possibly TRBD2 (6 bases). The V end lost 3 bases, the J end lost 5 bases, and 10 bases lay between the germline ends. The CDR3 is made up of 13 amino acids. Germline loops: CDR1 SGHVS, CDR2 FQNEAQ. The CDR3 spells CASSFVGRETQYF. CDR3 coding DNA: TGTGCCAGCAGCTTTGTAGGGAGGGAGACCCAGTACTTC.

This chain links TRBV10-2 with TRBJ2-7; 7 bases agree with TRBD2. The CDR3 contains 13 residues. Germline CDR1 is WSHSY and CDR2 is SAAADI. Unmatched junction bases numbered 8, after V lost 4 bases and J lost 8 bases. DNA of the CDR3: TGCGCCAGCAGTGCCGGGACTAAGTCGCAGCAGTACTTC. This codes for CASSAGTKSQQYF.

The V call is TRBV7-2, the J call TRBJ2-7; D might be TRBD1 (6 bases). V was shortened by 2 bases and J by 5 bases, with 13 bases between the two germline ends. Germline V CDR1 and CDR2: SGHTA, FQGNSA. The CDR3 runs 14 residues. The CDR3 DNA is TGTGCCAGCAGCTTATACAGGGCGGTGGACGAGCAGTACTTC. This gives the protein CASSLYRAVDEQYF.

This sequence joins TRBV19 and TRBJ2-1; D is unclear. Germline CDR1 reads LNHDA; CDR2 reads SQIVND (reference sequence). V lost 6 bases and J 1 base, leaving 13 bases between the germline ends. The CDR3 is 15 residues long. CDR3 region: CASSASHSSYNEQFF. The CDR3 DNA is TGTGCCAGTAGCGCCTCTCACTCTTCCTACAATGAGCAGTTCTTC.

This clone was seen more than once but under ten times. CDR3 loop: CASSPVLNEQFF. As DNA, the CDR3 is TGTGCCAGCAGTCCCGTCCTGAATGAGCAGTTCTTC. This chain links TRBV7-2 with TRBJ2-1; D is ambiguous. V was trimmed by 6 bases and J by 7 bases, leaving 10 bases between them. CDR3 size: 12 residues. Germline CDR1 and CDR2: SGHTA and FQGNSA.

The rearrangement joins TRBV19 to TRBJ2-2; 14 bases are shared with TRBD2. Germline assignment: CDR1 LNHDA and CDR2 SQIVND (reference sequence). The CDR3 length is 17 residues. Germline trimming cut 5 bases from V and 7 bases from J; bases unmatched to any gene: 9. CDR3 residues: CASSAMTSGREDGELFF. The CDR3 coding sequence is TGTGCCAGTAGTGCAATGACTAGCGGGAGGGAGGACGGGGAGCTGTTTTTT.

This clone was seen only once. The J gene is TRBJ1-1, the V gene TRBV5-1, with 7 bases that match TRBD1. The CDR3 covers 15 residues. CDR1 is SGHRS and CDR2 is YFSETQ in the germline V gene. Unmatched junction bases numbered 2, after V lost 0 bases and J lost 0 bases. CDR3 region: CASSLARGMNTEAFF. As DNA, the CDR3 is TGCGCCAGCAGCTTGGCCAGGGGGATGAACACTGAAGCTTTCTTT.